A selection of T cell receptor beta chains follows, all from one sample in a study of blood T cell repertoires in COVID-19. Method: immunoSEQ multiplex PCR; TCRdb's copy keeps in-frame clones and lacks some. The repertoire consists of 70,000 or so clones, with about nine tenths occurring once and the leading ten covering about 11%. Sequencing input: peripheral blood. These TCRs come from a man in his 70s with active or convalescent COVID-19. Both conserved end residues are part of each CDR3. A D gene is named only where the DNA matches it firmly. Size is omitted from some rows. Given values are once, few, many or a class for expanded clones.

>14|TRBD1|TRBV5-1|-|TRBJ2-7
CASSLQGARNEQYF
TGCGCCAGCAGCTTACAGGGGGCTCGGAACGAGCAGTACTTC
>14|-|TRBV19|-|TRBJ1-1
CASSMAGRGTEAFF
TGTGCCAGTAGTATGGCGGGGCGGGGCACTGAAGCTTTCTTT
>16|TRBD2|TRBV19|-|TRBJ2-3
CASSMAPGLVADTQYF
TGTGCCAGTAGTATGGCCCCAGGACTAGTTGCAGATACGCAGTATTTT
>16|-|TRBV7-2|-|TRBJ1-6
CASSLGGGTPHSPLHF
TGTGCCAGCAGCTTAGGAGGGGGTACACCCCACTCACCCCTCCACTTT
>15|TRBD2|TRBV5-1|-|TRBJ2-7
CASRPGRTSSYEQYF
TGCGCCAGCAGACCCGGACGGACTAGCTCCTACGAGCAGTACTTC
>15|-|TRBV5-1|-|TRBJ2-3
CASSPEVHRTDTQYF
TGCGCCAGCAGCCCGGAGGTACACCGCACAGATACGCAGTATTTT
>15|-|TRBV6-2/TRBV6-3|many|TRBJ2-6
CASSYFGSGANVLTF
TGTGCCAGCAGTTATTTCGGTTCTGGGGCCAACGTCCTGACTTTC
>15|TRBD2|TRBV5-1|-|TRBJ2-7
CASSSGTDPTYEQYF
TGCGCCAGCAGTAGCGGGACCGATCCAACCTACGAGCAGTACTTC
>12|TRBD2|TRBV12-3/TRBV12-4|-|TRBJ2-5
CASSPGGETQYF
TGTGCCAGCAGCCCGGGGGGAGAGACCCAGTACTTC
>16|TRBD2|TRBV10-3|-|TRBJ2-2
CAISSSGRASGGELFF
TGTGCCATCAGTTCTAGCGGGAGGGCCTCGGGTGGGGAGCTGTTTTTT
>17|TRBD2|TRBV30|-|TRBJ2-6
CAWSGLAGVAGANVLTF
TGTGCCTGGAGCGGGCTAGCGGGAGTTGCTGGGGCCAACGTCCTGACTTTC
>19|-|TRBV6-2/TRBV6-3|-|TRBJ1-5
CASSYSTSPGGWSNQPQHF
TGTGCCAGCAGTTACTCTACTAGCCCCGGAGGGTGGAGCAATCAGCCCCAGCATTTT
>14|-|TRBV5-5|-|TRBJ2-3
CASSLQGSTDTQYF
TGTGCCAGCAGCTTACAGGGAAGCACAGATACGCAGTATTTT
>15|-|TRBV6-5|-|TRBJ1-4
CASSSLAGGSEKLFF
TGTGCCAGCAGTTCTTTGGCCGGGGGGAGTGAAAAACTGTTTTTT
>14|-|TRBV25-1|-|TRBJ1-6
CASSPGWKESPLHF
TGTGCCAGCAGCCCCGGGTGGAAGGAATCACCCCTCCACTTT
>15|TRBD1|TRBV25-1|-|TRBJ2-3
CASLTTGGSTDTQYF
TGTGCCAGCCTAACCACAGGGGGAAGCACAGATACGCAGTATTTT
>15|-|TRBV9|-|TRBJ2-7
CASSVGPGTNYEQYF
TGTGCCAGCAGCGTAGGGCCCGGGACAAACTACGAGCAGTACTTC
>16|TRBD2|TRBV5-4|-|TRBJ2-1
CASSLGWLAGNNEQFF
TGTGCCAGCAGCTTGGGTTGGCTAGCGGGAAACAATGAGCAGTTCTTC
>15|TRBD1|TRBV5-5|-|TRBJ2-2
CASSLVGQGIRELFF
TGTGCCAGCAGCTTGGTTGGACAGGGTATTCGGGAGCTGTTTTTT
>15|-|TRBV4-3|few|TRBJ1-1
CASSQAAGANTEAFF
TGCGCCAGCAGCCAAGCAGCAGGGGCGAACACTGAAGCTTTCTTT
>15|TRBD1|TRBV4-2|-|TRBJ1-3
CASSQEDRAGNTIYF
TGTGCCAGCAGCCAGGAGGACAGGGCGGGAAACACCATATATTTT
>15|TRBD2|TRBV27|-|TRBJ2-7
CASSLLAGGPYEQYF
TGTGCCAGCAGTTTACTAGCGGGAGGGCCTTACGAGCAGTACTTC
>14|TRBD2|TRBV24-1|once|TRBJ2-7
CATSSTSGSPEQYF
TGTGCCACCAGCTCGACTAGCGGGAGTCCCGAGCAGTACTTC
>13|-|TRBV14|-|TRBJ2-5
CASSQVVGETQYF
TGTGCCAGCAGCCAAGTTGTCGGGGAGACCCAGTACTTC
>18|TRBD1|TRBV2|-|TRBJ1-1
CASRVRDRPTFENTEAFF
TGTGCCAGCAGGGTCCGGGACAGGCCAACCTTTGAGAACACTGAAGCTTTCTTT
>15|TRBD1|TRBV7-6|-|TRBJ1-1
CASSSRDSRNTEAFF
TGTGCCAGCAGCTCGCGGGACAGCCGGAACACTGAAGCTTTCTTT
>15|TRBD1|TRBV14|-|TRBJ1-2
CASSQVGTGYYGYTF
TGTGCCAGCAGCCAAGTTGGGACAGGTTACTATGGCTACACCTTC
>15|-|TRBV18|once|TRBJ1-1
CASSPPAGMNTEAFF
TGTGCCAGCTCACCACCGGCAGGGATGAACACTGAAGCTTTCTTT
>16|-|TRBV28|-|TRBJ1-5
CASSFGGMSSNQPQHF
TGTGCCAGCAGTTTCGGGGGAATGAGCAGCAATCAGCCCCAGCATTTT
>15|TRBD2|TRBV7-2|-|TRBJ2-2
CASSLASGVGGELFF
TGTGCCAGCAGCTTGGCTAGCGGGGTGGGCGGGGAGCTGTTTTTT
>16|TRBD2|TRBV19|once|TRBJ2-5
CASSMGLAGIQETQYF
TGTGCCAGTAGTATGGGACTAGCGGGGATCCAAGAGACCCAGTACTTC
>15|-|TRBV5-1|-|TRBJ1-1
CASSVQGLQNTEAFF
TGCGCCAGCAGCGTACAGGGCCTTCAGAACACTGAAGCTTTCTTT
>15|TRBD2|TRBV27|few|TRBJ2-7
CASSMTSGTGSEQYF
TGTGCCAGCAGTATGACTAGCGGGACTGGGAGCGAGCAGTACTTC
>14|TRBD1|TRBV6-5|-|TRBJ2-3
CASRDRGRTDTQYF
TGTGCCAGCCGGGACAGGGGGAGGACAGATACGCAGTATTTT
>13|-|TRBV7-3|-|TRBJ1-1
CASSLNFGTEAFF
TGTGCCAGCAGCTTAAACTTCGGCACTGAAGCTTTCTTT
>16|TRBD2|TRBV5-1|-|TRBJ2-1
CASSLGGTSGRNEQFF
TGCGCCAGCAGCTTGGGGGGGACTAGCGGGAGAAATGAGCAGTTCTTC
>15|-|TRBV28|once|TRBJ1-4
CASSLFGAANEKLFF
TGTGCCAGCAGTTTATTTGGGGCAGCTAATGAAAAACTGTTTTTT
>16|TRBD1|TRBV19|-|TRBJ1-1
CASRVQGVGKNTEAFF
TGTGCCAGTAGAGTGCAGGGGGTCGGAAAAAACACTGAAGCTTTCTTT